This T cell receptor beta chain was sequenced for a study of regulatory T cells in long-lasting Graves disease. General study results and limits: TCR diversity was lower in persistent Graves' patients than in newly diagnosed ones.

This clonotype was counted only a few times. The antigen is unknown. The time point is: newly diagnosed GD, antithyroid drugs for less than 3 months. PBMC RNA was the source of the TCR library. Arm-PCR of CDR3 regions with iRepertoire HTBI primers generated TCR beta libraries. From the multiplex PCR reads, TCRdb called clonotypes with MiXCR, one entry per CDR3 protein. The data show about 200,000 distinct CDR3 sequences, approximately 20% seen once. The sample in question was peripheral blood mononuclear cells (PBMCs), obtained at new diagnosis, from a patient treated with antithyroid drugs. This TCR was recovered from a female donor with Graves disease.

CDR3 sequence reads: CASSQSFASGANVLTF. The CDR3 DNA is TGTGCCAGCAGCCAAAGCTTCGCCTCTGGGGCCAACGTCCTGACTTTC. This chain links TRBV3-1 with TRBJ2-6; no reliable D call. The CDR3 is 16 amino acids. Germline values: CDR1 LGHDT, CDR2 YNNKEL (reference sequence). V was cut by 2 bases and J by 0 bases, with 8 bases left in between.